A selection of T cell receptor beta chains follows, all from one sample in a study of T cell responses to AZD1222 COVID-19 vaccine. Assay used: immunoSEQ multiplex PCR; TCRdb lists only in-frame clones, some missing. Seen here are approximately 100,000 clones, around 94% observed once, and the top ten hold more than 2%. Sample: peripheral blood, taken on day 0 of AZD1222 vaccination. These receptor sequences come from an adult in good health. Both conserved end residues are trimmed from each CDR3.

V: TRBV2
CDR3: ASQGPRGTEAF

V: TRBV19
CDR3: ASSIGGVTTDTQY

V: TRBV18
CDR3: ASSPPGDTQY

V: TRBV27
CDR3: ASSPAPTAPENYGYT

V: TRBV5-6
CDR3: ASSLGVIAGSGQF

V: TRBV5-8
CDR3: ASSLGLSPGRYEQY

V: TRBV6-5
CDR3: ASSPPQNTEAF

V: TRBV19
CDR3: ASSIDRRRTEAF

V: TRBV9
CDR3: ASSVRDSNQPQH

V: TRBV14
CDR3: ASSQVLGVWAF

V: TRBV28
CDR3: ASSSGVHEQY

V: TRBV30
CDR3: AWSFPTPEAF

V: TRBV27
CDR3: ASSLARQGSEQY

V: TRBV10-2
CDR3: ASSESPMRAVGTRETQY

V: TRBV7-9
CDR3: ASRRPRQDNEQF

V: TRBV4-3
CDR3: ASSQDSKDWGGNAIY

V: TRBV5-1
CDR3: ASSSGPGTDTQY

V: TRBV10-3
CDR3: ATTGGGNQPQH

V: TRBV3-1/TRBV3-2
CDR3: ASSQLDQPQH

V: TRBV5-1
CDR3: ASSLYRTASSTDTQY

V: TRBV21-1
CDR3: ASRSRGGVETQY

V: TRBV18
CDR3: ASSPPWQGNYGYT

V: TRBV25-1
CDR3: ASGSFIDTQY

V: TRBV6-5
CDR3: ASTAPYNSPLH

V: TRBV30
CDR3: ALTGGDEKLF

V: TRBV19
CDR3: ASSIAPPLNTEAF

V: TRBV7-3
CDR3: ASSLTSGYSGNTIY

V: TRBV12-3/TRBV12-4
CDR3: ASSLQGNTEAF

V: TRBV18
CDR3: ASSPVLAFQETQY

V: TRBV27
CDR3: ASGPGQSFYGYT

V: TRBV12-3/TRBV12-4
CDR3: ASSLKNYGYT

V: TRBV6-5
CDR3: ASTPDRGSNQPQH

V: TRBV30
CDR3: AWRELAALVYNEQF

V: TRBV4-1
CDR3: ASSQAVVLAKNIQY

V: TRBV10-2
CDR3: ASSDSGDGYT

V: TRBV30
CDR3: AWSPGQGVIEAF

V: TRBV6-5
CDR3: ASSYSRGDGYT

V: TRBV3-1/TRBV3-2
CDR3: ASSQPPYGYT

V: TRBV30
CDR3: AWSPNRGGGQPQH

V: TRBV5-1
CDR3: ASSFASGPSTDTQY

V: TRBV9
CDR3: ASSVTDSLNTEAF

V: TRBV7-6
CDR3: ASSTRGAGLDEKLF

V: TRBV11-3
CDR3: ASSPGTSGGPHEQY

V: TRBV28
CDR3: ASSRTGERNEQY

V: TRBV28
CDR3: ASSLSLGLNTEAF

V: TRBV2
CDR3: ASTQYKTGLQWSTEAF

V: TRBV12-3/TRBV12-4
CDR3: ASSFLGGSPQH

V: TRBV10-3
CDR3: AISVGRSFRDNYGYT

V: TRBV11-2
CDR3: ASTRGGEGQPQH

V: TRBV25-1
CDR3: ASSVAPFTDTQY

V: TRBV7-9
CDR3: ASSLVGIRGINTEAF

V: TRBV6-5
CDR3: ASSYDPQRYSYEQY

V: TRBV2
CDR3: ASQDRRKNTEAF

V: TRBV6-5
CDR3: ASGMQVLLNYGYT

V: TRBV4-3
CDR3: ASSQVLGTSNTGELF

V: TRBV7-2
CDR3: ASITNPVTAFGNEQF

V: TRBV7-3
CDR3: ASSLTAFSGGRSYNEQF

V: TRBV4-1
CDR3: ASSQPTRKNYGYT

V: TRBV11-3
CDR3: ASSFGSGGPHEQY